This TCR beta chain was recovered during a study of T-cell reconstitution after alpha-beta-depleted transplantation in children. The TCRbeta library was prepared with unique molecular identifiers. TCRdb reprocessed the PCR reads with MiXCR, giving one entry per CDR3 protein. The data contain 600,000 to 800,000 distinct CDR3 sequences, around 12% of them singletons. This clonotype appeared many times. Trimming at V came to 1 base and at J to 6 bases, leaving 9 bases not matched to a gene. The CDR3 has 15 residues. Germline CDR1 is DFQATT and CDR2 is SNEGSKA (reference sequence). The sample consisted of PBMCs, taken before TCRalphabeta/CD19-depleted stem cell transplant. The TCR comes from a girl aged 2-10 years with congenital amegakaryocytic thrombocytopenia, due to receive a stem cell transplant. The rearrangement uses TRBV20-1 and TRBJ1-1; 9 bases are shared with TRBD1. Written as DNA, the CDR3 is TGCAGTGCTAGAGCATCTGGACAGGGGCCGGCTGAAGCTTTCTTT. Its translation: CSARASGQGPAEAFF.